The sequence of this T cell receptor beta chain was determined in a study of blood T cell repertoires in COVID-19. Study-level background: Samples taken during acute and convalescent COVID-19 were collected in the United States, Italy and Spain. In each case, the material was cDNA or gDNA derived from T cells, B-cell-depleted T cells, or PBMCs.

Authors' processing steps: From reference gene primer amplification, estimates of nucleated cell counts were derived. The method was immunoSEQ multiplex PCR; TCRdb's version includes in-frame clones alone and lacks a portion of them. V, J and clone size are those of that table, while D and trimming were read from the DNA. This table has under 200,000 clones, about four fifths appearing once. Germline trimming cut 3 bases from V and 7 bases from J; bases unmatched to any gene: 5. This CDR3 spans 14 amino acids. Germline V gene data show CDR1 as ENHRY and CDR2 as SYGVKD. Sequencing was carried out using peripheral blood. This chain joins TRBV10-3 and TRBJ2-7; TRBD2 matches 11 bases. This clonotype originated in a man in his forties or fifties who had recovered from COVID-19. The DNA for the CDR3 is TGTGCCATCAGTGAACTAGCGGGGGCGAAGGAGCAGTACTTC. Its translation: CAISELAGAKEQYF.